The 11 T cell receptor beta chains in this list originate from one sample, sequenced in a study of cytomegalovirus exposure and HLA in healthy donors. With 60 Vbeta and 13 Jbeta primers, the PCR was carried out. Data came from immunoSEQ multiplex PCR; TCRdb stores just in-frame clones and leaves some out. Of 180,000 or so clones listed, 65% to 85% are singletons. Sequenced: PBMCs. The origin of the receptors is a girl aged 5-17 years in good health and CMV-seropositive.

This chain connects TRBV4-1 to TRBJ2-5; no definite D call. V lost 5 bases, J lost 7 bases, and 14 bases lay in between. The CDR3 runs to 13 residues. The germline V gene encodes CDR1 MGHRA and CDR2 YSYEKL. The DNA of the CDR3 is TGCGCCAGCAGCGCCTCCCCTTGGGCGACCCAGTACTTC. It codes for CASSASPWATQYF.

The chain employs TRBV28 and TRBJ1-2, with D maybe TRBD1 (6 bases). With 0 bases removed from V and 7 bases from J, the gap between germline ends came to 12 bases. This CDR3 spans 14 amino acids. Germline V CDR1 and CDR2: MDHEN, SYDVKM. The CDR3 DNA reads TGTGCCAGCAGTTTATGGGGGGCCGGTACTGGCTACACCTTC. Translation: CASSLWGAGTGYTF.

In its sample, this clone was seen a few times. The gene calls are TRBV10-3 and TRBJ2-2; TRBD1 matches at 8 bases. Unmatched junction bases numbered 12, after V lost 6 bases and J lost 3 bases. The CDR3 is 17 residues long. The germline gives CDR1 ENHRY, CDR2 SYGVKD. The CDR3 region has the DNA TGTGCCATCAGCGCATCCGGGGAGACAGGGGACACCGGGGAGCTGTTTTTT. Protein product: CAISASGETGDTGELFF.

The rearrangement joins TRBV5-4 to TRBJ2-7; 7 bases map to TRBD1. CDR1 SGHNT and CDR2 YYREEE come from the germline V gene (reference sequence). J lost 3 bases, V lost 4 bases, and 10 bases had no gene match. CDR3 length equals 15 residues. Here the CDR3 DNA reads TGTGCCAGCAGCGGTTCTTGGGACAGAGACTACGAGCAGTACTTC. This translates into CASSGSWDRDYEQYF.

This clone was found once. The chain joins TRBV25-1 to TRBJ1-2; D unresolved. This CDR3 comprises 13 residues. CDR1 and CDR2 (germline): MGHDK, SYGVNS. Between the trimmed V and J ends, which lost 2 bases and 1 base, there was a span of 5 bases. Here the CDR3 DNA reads TGTGCCAGCAGTGAAGAGGGTAACTATGGCTACACCTTC. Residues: CASSEEGNYGYTF.

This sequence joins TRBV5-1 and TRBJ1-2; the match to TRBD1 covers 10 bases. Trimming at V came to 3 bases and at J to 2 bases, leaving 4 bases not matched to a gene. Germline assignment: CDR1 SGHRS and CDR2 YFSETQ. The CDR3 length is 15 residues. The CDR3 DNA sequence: TGCGCCAGCAGCTGGACGGACAGGGGGAACTATGGCTACACCTTC. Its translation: CASSWTDRGNYGYTF.

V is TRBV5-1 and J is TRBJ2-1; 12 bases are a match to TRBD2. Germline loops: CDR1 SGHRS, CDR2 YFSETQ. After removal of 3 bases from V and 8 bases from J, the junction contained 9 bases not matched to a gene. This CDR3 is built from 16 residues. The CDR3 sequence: CASSSKRLAGADEQFF. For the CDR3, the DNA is TGCGCCAGCAGCTCTAAACGACTAGCGGGAGCGGATGAGCAGTTCTTC. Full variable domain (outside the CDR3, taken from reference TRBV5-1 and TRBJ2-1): KAGVTQTPRYLIKTRGQQVTLSCSPISGHRSVSWYQQTPGQGLQFLFEYFSETQRNKGNFPGRFSGRQFSNSRSEMNVSTLELGDSALYLCASSSKRLAGADEQFFGPGTRLTVL.

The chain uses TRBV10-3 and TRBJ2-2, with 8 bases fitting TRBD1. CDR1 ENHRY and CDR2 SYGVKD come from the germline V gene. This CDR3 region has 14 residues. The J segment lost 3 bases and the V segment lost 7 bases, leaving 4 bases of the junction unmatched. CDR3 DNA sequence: TGTGCCATCAATGGACAGGGTTACACCGGGGAGCTGTTTTTT. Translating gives CAINGQGYTGELFF.

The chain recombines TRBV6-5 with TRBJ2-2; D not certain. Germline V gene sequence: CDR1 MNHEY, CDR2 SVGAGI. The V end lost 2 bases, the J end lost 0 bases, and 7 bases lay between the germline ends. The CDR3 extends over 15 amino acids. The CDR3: CASSYQVTNTGELFF. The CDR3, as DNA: TGTGCCAGCAGTTACCAGGTTACGAACACCGGGGAGCTGTTTTTT.

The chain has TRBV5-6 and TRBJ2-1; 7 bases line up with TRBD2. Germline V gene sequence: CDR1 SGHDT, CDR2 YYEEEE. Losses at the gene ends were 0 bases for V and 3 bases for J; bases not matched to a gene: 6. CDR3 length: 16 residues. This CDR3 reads CASSLEASGIYNEQFF. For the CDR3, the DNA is TGTGCCAGCAGCTTGGAGGCTAGCGGCATCTACAATGAGCAGTTCTTC. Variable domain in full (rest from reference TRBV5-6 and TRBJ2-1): DAGVTQSPTHLIKTRGQQVTLRCSPKSGHDTVSWYQQALGQGPQFIFQYYEEEERQRGNFPDRFSGHQFPNYSSELNVNALLLGDSALYLCASSLEASGIYNEQFFGPGTRLTVL.

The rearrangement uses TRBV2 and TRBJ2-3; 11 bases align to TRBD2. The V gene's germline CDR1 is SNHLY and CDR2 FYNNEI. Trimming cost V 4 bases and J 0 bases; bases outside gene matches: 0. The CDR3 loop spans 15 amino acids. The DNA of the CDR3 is TGTGCCAGCAGTGGGACTAGCGGGAGCACAGATACGCAGTATTTT. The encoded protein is CASSGTSGSTDTQYF.